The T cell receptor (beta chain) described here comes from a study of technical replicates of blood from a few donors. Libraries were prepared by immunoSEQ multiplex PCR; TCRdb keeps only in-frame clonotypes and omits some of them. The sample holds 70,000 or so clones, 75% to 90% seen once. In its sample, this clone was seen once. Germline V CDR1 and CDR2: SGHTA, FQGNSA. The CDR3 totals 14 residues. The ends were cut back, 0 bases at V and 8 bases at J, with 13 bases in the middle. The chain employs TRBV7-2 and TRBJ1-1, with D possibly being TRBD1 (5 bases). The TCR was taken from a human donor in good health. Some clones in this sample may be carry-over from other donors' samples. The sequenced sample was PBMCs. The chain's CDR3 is CASSLAIRGGEAFF. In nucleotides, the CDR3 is TGTGCCAGCAGCTTAGCAATACGGGGGGGAGAAGCTTTCTTT.